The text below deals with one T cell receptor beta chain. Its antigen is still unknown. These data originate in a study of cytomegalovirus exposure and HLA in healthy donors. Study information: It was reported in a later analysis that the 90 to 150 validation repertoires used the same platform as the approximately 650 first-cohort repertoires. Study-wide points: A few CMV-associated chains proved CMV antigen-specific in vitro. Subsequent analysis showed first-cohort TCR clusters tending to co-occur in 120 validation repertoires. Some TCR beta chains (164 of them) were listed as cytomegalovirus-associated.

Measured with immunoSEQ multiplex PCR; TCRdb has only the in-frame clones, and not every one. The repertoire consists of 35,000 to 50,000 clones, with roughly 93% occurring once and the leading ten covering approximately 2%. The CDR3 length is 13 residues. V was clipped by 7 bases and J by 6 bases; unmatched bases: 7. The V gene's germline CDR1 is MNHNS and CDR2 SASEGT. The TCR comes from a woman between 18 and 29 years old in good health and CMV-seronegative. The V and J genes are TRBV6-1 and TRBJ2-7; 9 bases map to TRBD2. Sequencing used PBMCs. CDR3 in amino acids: CASNRLAAGEQYF. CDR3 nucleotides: TGTGCCAGCAACAGACTAGCGGCAGGCGAGCAGTACTTC.